This TCR beta chain was observed in a study of shared clonotypes between healthy human individuals. Worth noting for this clone: Its cognate antigen is unknown.

Findings and caveats of the study: Limited genetic and exposure-history diversity came from having few donors. Among donors, sharing of clonotypes was expected to be affected by sequencing depth.

Naivety among CD8 cells was defined by CD45RO negativity and positive CCR7 selection, thereby excluding terminally differentiated effector memory CD45RA+ cells. Genomic DNA from each subset was divided evenly over several immunoSEQ plates. TCRdb's copy holds only in-frame clones and misses some; the assay was immunoSEQ multiplex PCR. The sample lists 2 million or so clones; just under 95% were seen once. CDR1 and CDR2 from the germline V gene are MNHNS and SASEGT. This CDR3 region has 15 residues. The junction had 7 bases not matched to a gene; V was cut back by 6 bases and J by 3 bases. This sequence joins TRBV6-1 and TRBJ2-7; 11 bases match TRBD2. The sequence was collected from a man aged 18-30 years in good health. Input material: naive CD8+ T cells sorted from blood. The CDR3 here is CASSWGLAEVYEQYF. DNA for the CDR3: TGTGCCAGCAGCTGGGGACTAGCGGAGGTCTACGAGCAGTACTTC.